This TCR beta chain was profiled in a study of shared clonotypes between healthy human individuals (dated by TCRdb to 2018 to 2020). Regarding the complete study: The cohort included three men and a couple of women between 18 and 49 years of age. Blood TCR repertoires of 5 or 6 healthy adults were deeply sequenced to estimate repertoire size and the extent of clonotype sharing between individuals. Between about 0.85 and 10 billion PBMCs per donor were obtained by leukapheresis. Per donor, three plates each were used for CD4 naive and CD4 memory, two for CD8 naive, and one for CD8 memory. Libraries were prepared and TCR repertoires were sequenced by different laboratories using diverse techniques, in order to increase sequencing depth and limit assay-specific biases.

Compared with germline, V lacks 5 bases and J lacks 8 bases; bases without a gene match: 16. The germline V gene encodes CDR1 SGHRS and CDR2 YFSETQ. The CDR3 goes from the cysteine to the phenylalanine over 16 residues. Only CDR3 DNA is held: 48 bases, read in frame from base 1. Study-wide conclusions, independent of this receptor: Pairwise subsampling led to the expectation that sequencing depth would affect the degree of clonotype sharing among donors. Sampling was restricted to blood, and TCR repertoires in tissue are likely to differ from TCR repertoires in blood. Incomplete sequencing was indicated by rarefaction of sorted-subset datasets, despite the large sequencing depth. When several donors were compared, the shared fraction of clonotypes was around 5% for naive CD4, around 4% for naive CD8, about 2.4% for memory CD4, and 0.35% to 0.5% for memory CD8. Because the study included only a small number of donors, the genetic and exposure-history diversity represented was limited. Compared with non-shared clonotypes, clonotypes shared by all four sorted-subset donors had higher generation probabilities. Naive subsets generally had larger estimated clonotype richness than memory subsets did.

Points on this clone: Its specific antigen is unknown. Qualities for individual bases were not recorded, and no much larger clone is one base off.

The donors were healthy, HIV-negative adults with no recently reported acute infections or vaccinations. Every donor was a Caucasian adult living in Nashville, Tennessee, USA. CD8 memory samples were composed of magnetically selected CD45RO+ cells combined with CCR7-negative CD45RA+ effector memory (TemRA) cells. Blood was collected by leukapheresis, and PBMCs were isolated by Ficoll-Histopaque density gradient centrifugation and then cryopreserved in liquid nitrogen vapor phase. Purity and quantity of every magnetically sorted T cell population were checked by analytical flow cytometry. From each sorted fraction, genomic DNA was isolated and quantified by UV absorbance on a Nanodrop 2000c. Using the deep immunoSEQ assay, TCR CDR3 regions were amplified from genomic DNA by multiplex PCR. Genomic DNA extracted from each cell subset was distributed evenly over all wells of several immunoSEQ 96-well plates, and each plate served as one replicate. Each replicate PCR for sorted subsets received about 180 ng genomic DNA, equal to roughly 30,000 T cell genomes. Purified libraries were measured with a Qubit 3.0 fluorometer, size-checked on a Bioanalyzer 2100, and measured again with the KAPA Library Quantification kit. A separate single-read 150-cycle Illumina NextSeq 550 flow cell was used to sequence each immunoSEQ 96-well plate. Per the authors' processing: Because the immunoSEQ output included only junctional sequences and no quality scores, the filtering could not be the same as the filtering used for full-length reads. To assign V/J genes and CDR3, sequences were annotated using PyIR, a Python wrapper for IgBLAST v1.9, with IMGT germline references. Reads were filtered out if the reads had weak V/J assignments (E-value above 1e-6), no CDR3, stop codons, out-of-frame junctions, or ambiguous translated residues. V3J clonotypes were defined as sequences sharing an identical inferred V gene, J gene, and CDR3 amino acid sequence. Percentage overlap between repertoires was computed as shared unique clonotypes divided by the size of the smaller repertoire. Three approaches were used to assess repertoire richness: RTK rarefaction, the Chao1 estimator, and Recon v2.1 estimates of unobserved clonotypes. Generation probabilities for all TCRbeta clonotypes obtained by the gDNA method from a few donors were computed using OLGA. TCRdb took over this immuneACCESS table, retaining in-frame rearrangements with V and J assigned. Such tables are incomplete; in checked studies, under half of the missing clones stem from an unresolved V gene, and the remainder is unexplained. Clone size and V and J calls were adopted from that table, with D and trimming inferred from the DNA. Within this sample are roughly 660,000 clones, with 90% of them counted one time only. Of the sample, 30% to 40% is held by the ten largest clones.

Specimen: memory CD8+ T cells from PBMCs. The cell subset or site label, read with the paper, signifies: CD45RO+ cells pooled with CCR7-negative TemRA cells. The sequence was collected from a man younger than 30 in good health. Some clones in this sample may be carry-over from other donors' samples. The receptor chain draws on TRBV5-1 and TRBJ1-3; the central 7 bases match TRBD1. The sequenced DNA: TGCGCCAGCAGTTACAGGGGAATTGGGCTGGGCGACACCATATATTTT. Translated, it gives CASSYRGIGLGDTIYF.